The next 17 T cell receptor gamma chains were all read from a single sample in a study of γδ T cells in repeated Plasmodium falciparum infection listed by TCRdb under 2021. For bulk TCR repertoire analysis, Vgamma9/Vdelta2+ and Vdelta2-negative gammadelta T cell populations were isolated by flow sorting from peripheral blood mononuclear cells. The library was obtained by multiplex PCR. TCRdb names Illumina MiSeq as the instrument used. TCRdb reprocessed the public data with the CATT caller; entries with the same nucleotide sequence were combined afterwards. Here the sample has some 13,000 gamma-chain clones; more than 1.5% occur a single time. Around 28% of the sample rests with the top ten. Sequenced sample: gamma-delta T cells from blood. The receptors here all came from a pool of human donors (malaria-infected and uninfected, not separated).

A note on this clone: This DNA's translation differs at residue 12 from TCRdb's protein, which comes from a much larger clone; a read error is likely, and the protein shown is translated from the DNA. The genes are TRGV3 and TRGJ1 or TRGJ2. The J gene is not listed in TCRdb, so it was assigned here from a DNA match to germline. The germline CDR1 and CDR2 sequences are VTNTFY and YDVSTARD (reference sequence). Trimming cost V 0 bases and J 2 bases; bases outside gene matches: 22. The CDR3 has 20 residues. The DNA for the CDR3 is TGTGCCACCTGGGACAGGCTTTTCGGGGTTTCGGCAGTAGATTATTATAAGAAACTCTTT. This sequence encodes CATWDRLFGVSAVDYYKKLF.

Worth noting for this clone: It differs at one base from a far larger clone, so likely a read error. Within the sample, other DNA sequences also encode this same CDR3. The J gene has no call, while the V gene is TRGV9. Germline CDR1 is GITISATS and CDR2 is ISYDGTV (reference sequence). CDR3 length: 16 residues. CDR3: CALWEVTELGKKIKVF. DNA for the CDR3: TGTGCCTTGTGGGAGGTTACGGAGTTGGGCAAAAAAATCAAGGTGTTT.

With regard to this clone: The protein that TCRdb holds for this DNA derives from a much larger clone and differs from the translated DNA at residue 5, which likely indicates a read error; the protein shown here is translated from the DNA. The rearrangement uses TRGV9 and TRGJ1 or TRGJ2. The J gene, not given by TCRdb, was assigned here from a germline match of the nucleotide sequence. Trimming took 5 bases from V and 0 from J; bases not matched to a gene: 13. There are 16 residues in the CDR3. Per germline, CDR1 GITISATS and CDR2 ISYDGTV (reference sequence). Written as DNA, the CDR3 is TGTGCCTTGTGGGTGGTCCACTACGAGAATTATTATAAGAAACTCTTT. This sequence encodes CALWVVHYENYYKKLF.

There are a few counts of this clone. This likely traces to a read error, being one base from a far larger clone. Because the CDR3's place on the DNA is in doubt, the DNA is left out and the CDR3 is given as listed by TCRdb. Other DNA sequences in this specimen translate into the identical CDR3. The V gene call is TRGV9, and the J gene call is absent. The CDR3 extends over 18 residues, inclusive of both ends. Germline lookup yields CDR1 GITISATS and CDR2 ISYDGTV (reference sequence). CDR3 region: CALWEVRYGCPNYYKKLF.

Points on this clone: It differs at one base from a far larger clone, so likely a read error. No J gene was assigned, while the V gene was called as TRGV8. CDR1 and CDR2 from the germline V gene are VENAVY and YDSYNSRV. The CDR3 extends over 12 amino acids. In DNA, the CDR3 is TGTGCCACCTGGGATCAGACCCCCGAGAAGCTCTTT. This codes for CATWDQTPEKLF.

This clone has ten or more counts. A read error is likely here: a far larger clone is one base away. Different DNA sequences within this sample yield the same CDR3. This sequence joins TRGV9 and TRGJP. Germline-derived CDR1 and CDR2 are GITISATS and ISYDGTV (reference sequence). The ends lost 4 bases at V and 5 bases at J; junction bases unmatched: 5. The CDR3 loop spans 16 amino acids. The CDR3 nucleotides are TGTGCCTTGTGGGAAGCAGAAGAGTTGGGCAAAAAAATCAAGGTATTT. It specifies CALWEAEELGKKIKVF.

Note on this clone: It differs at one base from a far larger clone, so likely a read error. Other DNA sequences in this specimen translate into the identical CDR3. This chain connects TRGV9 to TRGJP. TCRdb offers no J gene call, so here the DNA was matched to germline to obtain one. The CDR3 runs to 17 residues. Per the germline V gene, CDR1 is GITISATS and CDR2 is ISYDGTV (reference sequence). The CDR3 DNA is TGTGCCTTGTGGGAGGTCTACTCCGAGTTGGGTAAAAAAATCAAGGTATTT. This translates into CALWEVYSELGKKIKVF.

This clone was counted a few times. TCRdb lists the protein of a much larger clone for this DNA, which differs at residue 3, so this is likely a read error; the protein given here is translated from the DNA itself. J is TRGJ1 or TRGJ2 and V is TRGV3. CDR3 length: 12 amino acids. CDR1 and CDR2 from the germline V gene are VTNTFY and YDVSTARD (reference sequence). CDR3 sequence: CAAWDRLYKKLF. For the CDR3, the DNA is TGTGCCGCCTGGGACAGGCTTTATAAGAAACTCTTT.

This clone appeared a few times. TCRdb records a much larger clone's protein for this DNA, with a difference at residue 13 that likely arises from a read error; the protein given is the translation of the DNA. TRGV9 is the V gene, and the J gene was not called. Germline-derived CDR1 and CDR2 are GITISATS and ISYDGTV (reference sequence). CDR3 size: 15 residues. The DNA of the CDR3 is TGTGCCTTGTGGGAGGTGCTATTGGGCAAAAAAATCCAGGTATTT. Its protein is CALWEVLLGKKIQVF.

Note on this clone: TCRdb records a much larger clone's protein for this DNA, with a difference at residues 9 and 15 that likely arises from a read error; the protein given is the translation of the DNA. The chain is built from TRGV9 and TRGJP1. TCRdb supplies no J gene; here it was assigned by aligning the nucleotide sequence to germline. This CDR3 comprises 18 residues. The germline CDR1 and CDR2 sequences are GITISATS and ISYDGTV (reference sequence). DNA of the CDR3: TGTGCCTTGTGGGAGGTGAAAACTATTTTTTCCTCTGGTTGGTCCAAGATATTT. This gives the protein CALWEVKTIFSSGWSKIF.

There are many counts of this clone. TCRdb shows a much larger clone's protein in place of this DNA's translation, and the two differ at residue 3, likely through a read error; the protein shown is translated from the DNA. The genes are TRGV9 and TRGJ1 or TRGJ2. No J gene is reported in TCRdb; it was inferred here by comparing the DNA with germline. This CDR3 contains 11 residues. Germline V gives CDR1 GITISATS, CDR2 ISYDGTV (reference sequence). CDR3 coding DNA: TGTGCCTCGTGGGAGGACTATAAGAAACTCTTT. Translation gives CASWEDYKKLF.

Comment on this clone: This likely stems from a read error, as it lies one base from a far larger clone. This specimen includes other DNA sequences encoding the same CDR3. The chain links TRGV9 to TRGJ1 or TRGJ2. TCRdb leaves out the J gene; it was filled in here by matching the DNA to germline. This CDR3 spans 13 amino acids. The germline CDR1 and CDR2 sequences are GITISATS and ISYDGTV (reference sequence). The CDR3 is CALWEDHYYKKLF. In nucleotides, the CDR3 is TGTGCTTTGTGGGAGGACCATTATTATAAGAAACTCTTT.

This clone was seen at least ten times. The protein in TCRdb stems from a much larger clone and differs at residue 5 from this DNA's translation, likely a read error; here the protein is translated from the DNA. The CDR3 DNA is TGTGCCTTGTGGGGCCAGCAAGAGTTGGGCAAAAAAATCAAGGTATTT. Amino acids: CALWGQQELGKKIKVF. The gene calls are TRGV9 and TRGJP. With 5 bases clipped from V and 3 bases from J, the junction kept 4 bases outside the gene matches. Germline-derived CDR1 and CDR2 are GITISATS and ISYDGTV (reference sequence). CDR3 length: 16 residues.

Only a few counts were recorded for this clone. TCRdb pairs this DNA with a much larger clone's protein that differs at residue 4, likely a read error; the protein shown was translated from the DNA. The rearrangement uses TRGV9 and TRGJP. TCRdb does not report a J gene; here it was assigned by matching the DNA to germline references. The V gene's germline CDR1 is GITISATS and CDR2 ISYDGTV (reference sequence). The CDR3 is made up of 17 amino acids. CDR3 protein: CALREEIQELGKKIKVF. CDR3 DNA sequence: TGTGCCTTGCGGGAGGAGATACAAGAGTTGGGCAAAAAAATCAAGGTATTT.

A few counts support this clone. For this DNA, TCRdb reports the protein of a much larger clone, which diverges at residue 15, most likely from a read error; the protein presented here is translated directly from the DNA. CDR3 in amino acids: CATWALSDLYTTGWLKIF. CDR3 coding DNA: TGTGCCACCTGGGCCCTCTCTGACTTATATACCACTGGTTGGCTCAAGATATTT. The chain uses TRGV4 and TRGJP1. The CDR3 totals 18 residues. Germline V gives CDR1 EGSTGY, CDR2 YDSYTSSV.

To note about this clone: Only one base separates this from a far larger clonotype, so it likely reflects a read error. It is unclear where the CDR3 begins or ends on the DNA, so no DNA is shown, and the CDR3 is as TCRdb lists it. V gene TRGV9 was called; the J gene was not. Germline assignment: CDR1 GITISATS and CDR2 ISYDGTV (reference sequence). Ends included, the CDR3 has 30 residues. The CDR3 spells CALWEAEIRNSLAVEQHWLSQVSIGRIQHF.

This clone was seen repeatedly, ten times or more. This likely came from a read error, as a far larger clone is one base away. DNA for the CDR3: TGTGCCCTGTGGGAGAATGAGAAACTCTTT. Its translation is CALWENEKLF. The chain carries TRGV9 and TRGJ1 or TRGJ2. The J gene, not given by TCRdb, was assigned here from a germline match of the nucleotide sequence. There are 10 residues in the CDR3. Germline V gene data show CDR1 as GITISATS and CDR2 as ISYDGTV (reference sequence).